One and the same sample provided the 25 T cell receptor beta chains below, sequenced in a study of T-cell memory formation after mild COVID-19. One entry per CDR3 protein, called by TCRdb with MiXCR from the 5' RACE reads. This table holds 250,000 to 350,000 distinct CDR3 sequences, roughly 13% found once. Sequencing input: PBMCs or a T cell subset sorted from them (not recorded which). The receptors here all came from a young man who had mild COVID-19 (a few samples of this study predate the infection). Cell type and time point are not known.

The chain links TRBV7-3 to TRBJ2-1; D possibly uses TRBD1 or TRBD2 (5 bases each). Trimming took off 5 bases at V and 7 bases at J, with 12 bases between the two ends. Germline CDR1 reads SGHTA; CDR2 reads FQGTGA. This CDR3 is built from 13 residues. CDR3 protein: CASSPQWGNEQFF. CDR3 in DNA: TGTGCCAGCAGCCCCCAGTGGGGGAATGAGCAGTTCTTC.

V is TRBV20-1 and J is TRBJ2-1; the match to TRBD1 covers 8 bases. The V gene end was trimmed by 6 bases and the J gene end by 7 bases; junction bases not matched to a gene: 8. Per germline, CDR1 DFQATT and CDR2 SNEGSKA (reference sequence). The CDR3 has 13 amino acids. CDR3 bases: TGCAGTGCCACGGACAGGGAGCCAAATGAGCAGTTCTTC. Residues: CSATDREPNEQFF.

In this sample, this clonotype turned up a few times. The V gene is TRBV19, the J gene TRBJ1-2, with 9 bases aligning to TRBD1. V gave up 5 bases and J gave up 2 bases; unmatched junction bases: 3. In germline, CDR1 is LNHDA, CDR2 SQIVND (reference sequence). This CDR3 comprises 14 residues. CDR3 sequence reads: CASSRDRGNYGYTF. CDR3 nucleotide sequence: TGTGCCAGTAGTCGCGACAGGGGGAACTATGGCTACACCTTC.

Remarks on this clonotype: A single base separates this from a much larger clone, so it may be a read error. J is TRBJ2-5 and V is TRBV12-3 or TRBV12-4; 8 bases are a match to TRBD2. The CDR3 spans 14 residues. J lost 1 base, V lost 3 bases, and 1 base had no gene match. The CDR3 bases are TGTGCCAGCAGTTTCCGGGGGGGCCAAGAGACCCAGTACTTC. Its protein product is CASSFRGGQETQYF.

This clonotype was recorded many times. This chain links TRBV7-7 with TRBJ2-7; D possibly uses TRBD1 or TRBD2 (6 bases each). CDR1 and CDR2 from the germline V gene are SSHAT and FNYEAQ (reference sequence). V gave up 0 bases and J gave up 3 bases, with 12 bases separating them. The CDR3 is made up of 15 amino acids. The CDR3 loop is CASSLAGGTYYEQYF. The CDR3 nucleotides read TGTGCCAGCAGCTTAGCCGGGGGCACCTACTACGAGCAGTACTTC.

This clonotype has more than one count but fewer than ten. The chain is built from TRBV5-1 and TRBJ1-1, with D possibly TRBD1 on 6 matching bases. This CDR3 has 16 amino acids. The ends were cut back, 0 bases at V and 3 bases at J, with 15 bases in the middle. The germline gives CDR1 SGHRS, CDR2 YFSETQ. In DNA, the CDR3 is TGCGCCAGCAGCTTGGCCCCAGCGGGGGCGGACACTGAAGCTTTCTTT. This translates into CASSLAPAGADTEAFF.

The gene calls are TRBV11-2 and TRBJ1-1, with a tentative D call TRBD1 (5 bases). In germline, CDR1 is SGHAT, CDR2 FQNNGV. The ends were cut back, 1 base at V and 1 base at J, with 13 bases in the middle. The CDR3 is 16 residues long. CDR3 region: CASSLGEFTGNTEAFF. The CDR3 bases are TGTGCCAGCAGCTTAGGGGAATTTACAGGGAACACTGAAGCTTTCTTT.

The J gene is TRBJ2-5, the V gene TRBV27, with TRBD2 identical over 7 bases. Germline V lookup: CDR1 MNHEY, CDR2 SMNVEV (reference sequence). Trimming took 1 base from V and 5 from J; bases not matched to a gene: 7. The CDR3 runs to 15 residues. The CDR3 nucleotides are TGTGCCAGCAGTTTATGGGCTAGCGGCAGGGAGACCCAGTACTTC. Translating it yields CASSLWASGRETQYF.

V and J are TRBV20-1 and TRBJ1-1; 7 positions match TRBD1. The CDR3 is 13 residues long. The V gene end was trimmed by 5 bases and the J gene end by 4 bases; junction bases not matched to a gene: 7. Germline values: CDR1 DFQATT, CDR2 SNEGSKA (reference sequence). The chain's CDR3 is CSARSGQFTEAFF. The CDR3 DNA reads TGCAGTGCTCGTTCGGGACAGTTCACTGAAGCTTTCTTT.

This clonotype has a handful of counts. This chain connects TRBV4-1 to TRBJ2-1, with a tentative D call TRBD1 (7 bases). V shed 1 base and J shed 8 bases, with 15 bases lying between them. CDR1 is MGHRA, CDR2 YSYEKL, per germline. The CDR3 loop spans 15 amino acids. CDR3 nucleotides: TGCGCCAGCAGCCAAGGGAGGGGGCGTGACCATGAGCAGTTCTTC. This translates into CASSQGRGRDHEQFF.

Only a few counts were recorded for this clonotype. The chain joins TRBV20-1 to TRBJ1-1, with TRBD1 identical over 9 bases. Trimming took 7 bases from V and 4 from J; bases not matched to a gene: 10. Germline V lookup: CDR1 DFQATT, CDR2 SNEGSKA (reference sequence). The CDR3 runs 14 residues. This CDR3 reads CSVATTGGGTEAFF. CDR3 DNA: TGCAGTGTAGCAACAACAGGGGGCGGCACTGAAGCTTTCTTT.

CDR3 loop: CATSGTGGGEQYF. DNA of the CDR3: TGTGCCACCAGTGGAACAGGGGGCGGCGAGCAGTACTTC. The chain carries TRBV24-1 and TRBJ2-7; 9 bases agree with TRBD1. Germline CDR1 is KGHDR and CDR2 is SFDVKD. With V trimmed by 5 bases and J by 6 bases, 4 bases remained unmatched. This CDR3 has 13 amino acids.

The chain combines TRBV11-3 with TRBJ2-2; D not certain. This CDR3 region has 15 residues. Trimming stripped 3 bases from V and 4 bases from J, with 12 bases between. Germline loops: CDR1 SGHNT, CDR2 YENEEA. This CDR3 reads CASSFQGSGTGELFF. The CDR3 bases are TGTGCCAGCAGCTTTCAAGGATCCGGCACCGGGGAGCTGTTTTTT.

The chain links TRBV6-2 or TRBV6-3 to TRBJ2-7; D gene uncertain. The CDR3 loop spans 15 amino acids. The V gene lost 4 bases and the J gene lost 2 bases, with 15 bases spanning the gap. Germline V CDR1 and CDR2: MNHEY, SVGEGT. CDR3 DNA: TGTGCCAGCAGTTTGTCCCAGAGCTGGACCTACGAGCAGTACTTC. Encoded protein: CASSLSQSWTYEQYF.

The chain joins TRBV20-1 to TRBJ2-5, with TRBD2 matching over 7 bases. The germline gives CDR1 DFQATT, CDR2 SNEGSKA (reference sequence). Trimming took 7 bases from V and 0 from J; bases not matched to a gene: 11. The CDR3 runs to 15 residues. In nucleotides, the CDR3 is TGCAGTGTCACACGGGACTATACGTACCAAGAGACCCAGTACTTC. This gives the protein CSVTRDYTYQETQYF.

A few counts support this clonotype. Written as DNA, the CDR3 is TGCAGCGTGCCTGGCGGCAGCAGCGGGGATACGCAGTATTTT. Encoded protein: CSVPGGSSGDTQYF. The chain joins TRBV29-1 to TRBJ2-3, with a tentative D call TRBD2 (6 bases). Trimming took 6 bases from V and 6 from J, leaving 19 bases between them. Germline V gene data show CDR1 as SQVTM and CDR2 as ANQGSEA. The CDR3 totals 14 residues.

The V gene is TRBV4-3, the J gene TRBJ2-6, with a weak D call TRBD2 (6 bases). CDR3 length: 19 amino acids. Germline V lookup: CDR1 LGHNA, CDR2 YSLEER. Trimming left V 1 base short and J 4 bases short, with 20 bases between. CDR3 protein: CASSQVHGGGTLGANVLTF. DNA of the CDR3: TGCGCCAGCAGCCAAGTCCACGGAGGAGGGACCCTGGGGGCCAACGTCCTGACTTTC.

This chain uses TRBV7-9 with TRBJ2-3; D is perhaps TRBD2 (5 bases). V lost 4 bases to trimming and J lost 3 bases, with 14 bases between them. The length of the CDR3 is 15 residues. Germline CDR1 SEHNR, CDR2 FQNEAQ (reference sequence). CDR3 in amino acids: CASSSEGYSTDTQYF. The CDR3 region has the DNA TGTGCCAGCAGCTCCGAGGGATACTCAACAGATACGCAGTATTTT. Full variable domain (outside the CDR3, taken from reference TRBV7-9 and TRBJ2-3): DTGVSQNPRHKITKRGQNVTFRCDPISEHNRLYWYRQTLGQGPEFLTYFQNEAQLEKSRLLSDRFSAERPKGSFSTLEIQRTEQGDSAMYLCASSSEGYSTDTQYFGPGTRLTVL.

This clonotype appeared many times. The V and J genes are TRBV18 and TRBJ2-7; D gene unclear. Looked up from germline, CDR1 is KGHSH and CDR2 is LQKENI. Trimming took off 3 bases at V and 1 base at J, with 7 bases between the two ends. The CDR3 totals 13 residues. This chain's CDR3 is CASSPDQSYEQYV. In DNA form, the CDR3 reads TGTGCCAGCTCACCGGATCAGTCCTACGAGCAGTACGTC.

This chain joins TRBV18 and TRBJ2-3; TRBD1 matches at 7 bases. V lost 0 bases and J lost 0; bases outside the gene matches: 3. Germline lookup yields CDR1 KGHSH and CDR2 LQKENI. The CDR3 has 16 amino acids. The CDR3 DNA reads TGTGCCAGCTCACCACCCTGGGGACAGAGCACAGATACGCAGTATTTT. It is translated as CASSPPWGQSTDTQYF.

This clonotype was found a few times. As DNA, the CDR3 is TGTGCCAGCAGTTTAACGACCCCCTACGAGCAGTACTTC. Translating it yields CASSLTTPYEQYF. V gene TRBV12-3 or TRBV12-4 combines with J gene TRBJ2-7; no definite D call. Trimming shortened V by 2 bases and J by 2 bases, and 7 bases separated the two germline ends. The CDR3 spans 13 residues.

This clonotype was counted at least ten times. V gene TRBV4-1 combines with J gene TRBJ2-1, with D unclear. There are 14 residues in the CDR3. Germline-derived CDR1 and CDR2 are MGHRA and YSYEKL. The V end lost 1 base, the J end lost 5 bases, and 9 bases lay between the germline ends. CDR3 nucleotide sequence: TGCGCCAGCAGCCAAGTAAGTCTTAACAATGAGCAGTTCTTC. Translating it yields CASSQVSLNNEQFF.

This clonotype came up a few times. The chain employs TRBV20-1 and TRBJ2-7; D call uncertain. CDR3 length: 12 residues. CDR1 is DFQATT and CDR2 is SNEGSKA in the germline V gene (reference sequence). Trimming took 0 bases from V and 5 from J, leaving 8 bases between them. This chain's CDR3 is CSARDYVDEQYF. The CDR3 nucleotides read TGCAGTGCTAGAGATTACGTTGACGAGCAGTACTTC.

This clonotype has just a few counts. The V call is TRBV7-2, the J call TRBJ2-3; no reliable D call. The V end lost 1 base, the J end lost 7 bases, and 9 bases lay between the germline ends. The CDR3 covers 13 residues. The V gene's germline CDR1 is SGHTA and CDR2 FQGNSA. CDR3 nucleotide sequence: TGTGCCAGCAGCTTAGAAGCCCGTTATACGCAGTATTTT. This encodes CASSLEARYTQYF.

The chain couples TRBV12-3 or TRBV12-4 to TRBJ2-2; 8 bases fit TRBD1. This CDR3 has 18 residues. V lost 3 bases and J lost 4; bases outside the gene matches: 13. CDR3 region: CASSLRTGHTIGTGELFF. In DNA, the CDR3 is TGTGCCAGCAGTTTGAGGACAGGGCACACCATCGGCACCGGGGAGCTGTTTTTT.